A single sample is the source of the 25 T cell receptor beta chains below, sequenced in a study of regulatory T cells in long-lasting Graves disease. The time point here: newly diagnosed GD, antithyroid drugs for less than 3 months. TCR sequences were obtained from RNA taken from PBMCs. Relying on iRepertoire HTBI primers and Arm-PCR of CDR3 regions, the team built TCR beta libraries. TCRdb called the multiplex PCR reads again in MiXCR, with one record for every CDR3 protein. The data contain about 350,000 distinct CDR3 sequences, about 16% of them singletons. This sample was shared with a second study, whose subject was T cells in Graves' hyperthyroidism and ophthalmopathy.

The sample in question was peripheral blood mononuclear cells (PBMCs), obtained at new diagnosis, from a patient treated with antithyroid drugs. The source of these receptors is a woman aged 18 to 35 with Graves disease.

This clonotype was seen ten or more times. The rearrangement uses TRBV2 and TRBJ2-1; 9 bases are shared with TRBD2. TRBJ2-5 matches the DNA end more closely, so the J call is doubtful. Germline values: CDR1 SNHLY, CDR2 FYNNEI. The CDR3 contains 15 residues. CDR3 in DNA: TGTGCCAGCAGCCCCAGGGGACTAGCTGGGGAGACCCAGTACTTC. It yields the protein CASSPRGLAGETQYF.

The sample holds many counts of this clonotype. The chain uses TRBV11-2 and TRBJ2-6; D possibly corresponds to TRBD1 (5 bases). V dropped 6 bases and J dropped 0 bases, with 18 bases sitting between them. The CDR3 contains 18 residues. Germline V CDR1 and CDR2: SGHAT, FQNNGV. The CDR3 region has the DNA TGTGCCAGCAGACCCCCGGGTGGACAAAACTCTGGGGCCAACGTCCTGACTTTC. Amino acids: CASRPPGGQNSGANVLTF.

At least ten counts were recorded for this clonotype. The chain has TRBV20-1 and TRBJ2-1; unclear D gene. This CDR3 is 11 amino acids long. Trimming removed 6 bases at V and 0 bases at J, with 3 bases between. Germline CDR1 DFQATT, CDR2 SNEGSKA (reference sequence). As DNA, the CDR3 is TGCAGTGCCCTCTCCTACAATGAGCAGTTCTTC. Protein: CSALSYNEQFF.

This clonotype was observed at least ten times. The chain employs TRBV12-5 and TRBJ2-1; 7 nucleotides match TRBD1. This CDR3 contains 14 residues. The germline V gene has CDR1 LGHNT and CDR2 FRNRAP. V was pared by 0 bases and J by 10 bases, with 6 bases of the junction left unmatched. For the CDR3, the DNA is TGTGCTAGTGGTTTGGTACCGACAGGGACCGAGCAGTTCTTC. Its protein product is CASGLVPTGTEQFF.

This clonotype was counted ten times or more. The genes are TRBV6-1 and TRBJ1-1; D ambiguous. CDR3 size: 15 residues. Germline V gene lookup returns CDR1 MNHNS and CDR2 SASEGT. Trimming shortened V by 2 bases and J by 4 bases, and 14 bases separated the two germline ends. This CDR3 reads CASSESLGRPTEAFF. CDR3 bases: TGTGCCAGCAGTGAATCCCTGGGCCGGCCCACTGAAGCTTTCTTT.

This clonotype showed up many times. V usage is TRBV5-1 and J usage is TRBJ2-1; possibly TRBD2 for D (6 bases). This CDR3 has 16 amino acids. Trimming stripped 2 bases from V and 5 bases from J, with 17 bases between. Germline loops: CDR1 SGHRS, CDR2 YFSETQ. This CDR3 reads CASSLPLGGLDNEQFF. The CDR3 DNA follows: TGCGCCAGCAGCTTACCACTAGGAGGGCTTGACAATGAGCAGTTCTTC.

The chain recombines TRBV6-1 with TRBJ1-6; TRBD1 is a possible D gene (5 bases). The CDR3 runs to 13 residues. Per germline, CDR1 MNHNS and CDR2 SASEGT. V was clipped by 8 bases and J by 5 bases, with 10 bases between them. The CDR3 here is CASETVNNSPLHF. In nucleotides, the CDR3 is TGTGCCAGCGAGACAGTGAATAATTCACCCCTCCACTTT.

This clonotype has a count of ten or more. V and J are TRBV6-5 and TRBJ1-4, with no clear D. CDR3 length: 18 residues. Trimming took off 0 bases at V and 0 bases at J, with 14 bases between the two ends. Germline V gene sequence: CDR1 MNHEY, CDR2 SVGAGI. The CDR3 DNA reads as TGTGCCAGCAGTTACTCGATATCCGGACTTGCAACTAATGAAAAACTGTTTTTT. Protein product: CASSYSISGLATNEKLFF.

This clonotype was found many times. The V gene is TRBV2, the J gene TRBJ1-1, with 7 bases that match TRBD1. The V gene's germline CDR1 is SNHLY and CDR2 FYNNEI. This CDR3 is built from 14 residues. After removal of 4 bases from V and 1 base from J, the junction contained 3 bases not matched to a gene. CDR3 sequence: CASSARTGNTEAFF. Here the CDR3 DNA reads TGTGCCAGCAGTGCGCGGACAGGGAACACTGAAGCTTTCTTT. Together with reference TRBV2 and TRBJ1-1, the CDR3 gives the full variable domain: EPEVTQTPSHQVTQMGQEVILRCVPISNHLYFYWYRQILGQKVEFLVSFYNNEISEKSEIFDDQFSVERPDGSNFTLKIRSTKLEDSAMYFCASSARTGNTEAFFGQGTRLTVV.

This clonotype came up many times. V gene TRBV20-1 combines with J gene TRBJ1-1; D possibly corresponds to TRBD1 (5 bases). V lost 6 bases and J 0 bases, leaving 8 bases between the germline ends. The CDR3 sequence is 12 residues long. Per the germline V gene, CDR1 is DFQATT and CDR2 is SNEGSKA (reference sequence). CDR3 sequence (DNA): TGCAGTGCGGAGGACATGAACACTGAAGCTTTCTTT. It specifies CSAEDMNTEAFF.

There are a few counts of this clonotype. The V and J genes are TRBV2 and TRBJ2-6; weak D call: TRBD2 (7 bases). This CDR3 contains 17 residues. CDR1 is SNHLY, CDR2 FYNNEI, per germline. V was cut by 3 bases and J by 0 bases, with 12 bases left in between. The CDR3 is CASSEWGGHSGANVLTF. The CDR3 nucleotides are TGTGCCAGCAGTGAGTGGGGGGGCCACTCTGGGGCCAACGTCCTGACTTTC.

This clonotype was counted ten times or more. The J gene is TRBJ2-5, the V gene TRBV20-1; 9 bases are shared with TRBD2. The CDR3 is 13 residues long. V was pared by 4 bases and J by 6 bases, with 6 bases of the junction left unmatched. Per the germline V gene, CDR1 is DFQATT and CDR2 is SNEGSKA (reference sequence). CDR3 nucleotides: TGCAGTGCTAACAGGCGGGGGGGGAAGACCCAGTACTTC. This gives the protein CSANRRGGKTQYF.

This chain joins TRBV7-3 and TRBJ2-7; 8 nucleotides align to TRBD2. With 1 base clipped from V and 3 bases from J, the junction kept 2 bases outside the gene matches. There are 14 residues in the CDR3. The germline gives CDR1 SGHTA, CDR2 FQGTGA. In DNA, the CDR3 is TGTGCCAGCAGCTTAAGCGGGGGGAACTACGAGCAGTACTTC. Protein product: CASSLSGGNYEQYF.

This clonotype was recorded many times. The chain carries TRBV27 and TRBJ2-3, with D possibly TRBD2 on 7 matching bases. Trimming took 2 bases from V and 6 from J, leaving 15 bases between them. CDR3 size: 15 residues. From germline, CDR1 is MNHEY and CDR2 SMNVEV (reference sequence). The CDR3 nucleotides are TGTGCCAGCAGTTTAGGTGGGGGGGCCCAGGATACGCAGTATTTT. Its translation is CASSLGGGAQDTQYF.

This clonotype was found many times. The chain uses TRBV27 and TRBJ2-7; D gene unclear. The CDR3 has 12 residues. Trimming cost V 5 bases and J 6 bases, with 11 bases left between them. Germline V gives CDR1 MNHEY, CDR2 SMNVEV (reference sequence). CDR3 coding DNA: TGTGCCAGCAGTCAAACGCGGACCGAGCAGTACTTC. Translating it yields CASSQTRTEQYF.

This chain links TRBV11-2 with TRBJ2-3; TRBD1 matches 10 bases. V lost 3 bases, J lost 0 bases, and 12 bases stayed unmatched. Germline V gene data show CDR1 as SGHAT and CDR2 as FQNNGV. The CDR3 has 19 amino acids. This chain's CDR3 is CASSFLGTGATLSTDTQYF. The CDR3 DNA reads TGTGCCAGCAGCTTCCTTGGGACAGGGGCCACCCTCAGCACAGATACGCAGTATTTT.

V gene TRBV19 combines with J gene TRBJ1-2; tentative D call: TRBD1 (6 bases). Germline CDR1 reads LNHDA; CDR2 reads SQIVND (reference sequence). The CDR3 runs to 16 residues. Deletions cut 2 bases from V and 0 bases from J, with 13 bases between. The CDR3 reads CASSIYQGRANYGYTF. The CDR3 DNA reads TGTGCCAGTAGTATATACCAGGGGAGAGCTAACTATGGCTACACCTTC.

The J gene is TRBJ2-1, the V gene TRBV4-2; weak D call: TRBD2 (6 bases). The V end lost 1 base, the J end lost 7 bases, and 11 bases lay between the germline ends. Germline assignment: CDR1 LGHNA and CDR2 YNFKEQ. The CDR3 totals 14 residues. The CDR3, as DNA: TGTGCCAGCAGCCAAGCGTACGGGGGAAATGAGCAGTTCTTC. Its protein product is CASSQAYGGNEQFF.

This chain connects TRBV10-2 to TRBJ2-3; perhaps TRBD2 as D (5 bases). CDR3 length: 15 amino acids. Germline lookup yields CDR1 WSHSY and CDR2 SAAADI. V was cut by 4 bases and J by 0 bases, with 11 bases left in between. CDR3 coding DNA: TGCGCCAGCAGTGGTCGGGGAGTTAGCACAGATACGCAGTATTTT. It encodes CASSGRGVSTDTQYF.

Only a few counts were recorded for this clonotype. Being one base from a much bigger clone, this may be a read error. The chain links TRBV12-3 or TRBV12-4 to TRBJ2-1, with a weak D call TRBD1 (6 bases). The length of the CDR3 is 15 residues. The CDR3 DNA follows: TGTGCCAGCAGTTTAGGACTTCAGGGGACCAATGAGCGGTTCTTC. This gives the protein CASSLGLQGTNERFF.

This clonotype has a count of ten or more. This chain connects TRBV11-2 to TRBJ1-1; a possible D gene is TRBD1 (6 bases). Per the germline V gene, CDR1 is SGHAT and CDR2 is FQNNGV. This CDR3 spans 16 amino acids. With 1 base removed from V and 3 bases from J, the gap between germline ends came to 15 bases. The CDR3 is CASSLAWGATDTEAFF. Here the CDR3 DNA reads TGTGCCAGCAGCTTAGCATGGGGGGCTACGGACACTGAAGCTTTCTTT. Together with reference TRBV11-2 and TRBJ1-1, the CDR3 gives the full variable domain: EAGVAQSPRYKIIEKRQSVAFWCNPISGHATLYWYQQILGQGPKLLIQFQNNGVVDDSQLPKDRFSAERLKGVDSTLKIQPAKLEDSAVYLCASSLAWGATDTEAFFGQGTRLTVV.

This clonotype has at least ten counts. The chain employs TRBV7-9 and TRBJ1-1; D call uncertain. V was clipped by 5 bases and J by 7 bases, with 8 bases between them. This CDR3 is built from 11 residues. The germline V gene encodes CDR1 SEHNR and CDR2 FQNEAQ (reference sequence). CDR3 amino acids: CASSLGYEAFF. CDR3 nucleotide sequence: TGTGCCAGCAGCCTCGGTTATGAAGCTTTCTTT.

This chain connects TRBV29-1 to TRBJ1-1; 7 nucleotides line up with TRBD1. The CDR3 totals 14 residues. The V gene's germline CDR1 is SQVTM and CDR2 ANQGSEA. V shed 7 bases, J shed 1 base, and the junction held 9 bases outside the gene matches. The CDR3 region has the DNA TGCAGCGGCCGACAGGGTGGGGAGAACACTGAAGCTTTCTTT. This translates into CSGRQGGENTEAFF.

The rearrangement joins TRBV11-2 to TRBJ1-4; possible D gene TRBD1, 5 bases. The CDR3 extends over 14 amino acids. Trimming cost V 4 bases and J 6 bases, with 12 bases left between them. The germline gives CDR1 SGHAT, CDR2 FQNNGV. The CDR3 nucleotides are TGTGCCAGCAGCTCCGGGACGTGGTATGAAAAACTGTTTTTT. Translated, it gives CASSSGTWYEKLFF.

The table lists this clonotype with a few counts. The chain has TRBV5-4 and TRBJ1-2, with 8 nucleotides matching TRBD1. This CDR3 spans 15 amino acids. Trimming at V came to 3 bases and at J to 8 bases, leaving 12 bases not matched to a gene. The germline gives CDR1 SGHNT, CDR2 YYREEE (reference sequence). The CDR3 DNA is TGTGCCAGCAGCTCTACACTATCGGACAGGGCGGGCTACACCTTC. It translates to CASSSTLSDRAGYTF.